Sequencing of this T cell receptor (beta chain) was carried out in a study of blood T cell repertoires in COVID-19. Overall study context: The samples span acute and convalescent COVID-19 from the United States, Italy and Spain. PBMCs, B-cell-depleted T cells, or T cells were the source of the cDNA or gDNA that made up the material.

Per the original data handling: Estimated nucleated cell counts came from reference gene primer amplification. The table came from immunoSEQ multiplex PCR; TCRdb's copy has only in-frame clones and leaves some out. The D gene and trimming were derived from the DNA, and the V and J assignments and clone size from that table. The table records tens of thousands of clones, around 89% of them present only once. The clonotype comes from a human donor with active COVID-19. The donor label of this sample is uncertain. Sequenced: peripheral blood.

In nucleotides, the CDR3 is TGCAGCGGGAGTACGGGGGATACGCAGTATTTT. Protein product: CSGSTGDTQYF. This rearrangement joins TRBV29-1 to TRBJ2-3; D perhaps matches TRBD2 (5 bases). Trimming removed 7 bases at V and 6 bases at J, with 11 bases between. Germline CDR1 and CDR2: SQVTM and ANQGSEA. The CDR3 runs 11 residues.